The 3 T cell receptor beta chains reported below all come from one sample, sequenced in a study of early T cells in non-severe SARS-CoV-2 infection. TCRdb recomputed calls from the 5' RACE reads with MiXCR, one row per CDR3 protein. The table includes under 60,000 distinct CDR3 sequences, 6.5% to 9% detected once. The sequencing sample was made of whole blood. These receptors all come from an adult who was a healthcare worker with PCR-confirmed SARS-CoV-2 infection or an uninfected control (not recorded which).

This clonotype showed up just a few times. As DNA, the CDR3 is TGTGCCAGCAGTTTGGCAGGGCCGAGGGGCTACACCTTC. This codes for CASSLAGPRGYTF. The chain joins TRBV12-3 or TRBV12-4 to TRBJ1-2, with TRBD1 as a possible D gene (5 bases). CDR3 length: 13 residues. V was clipped by 3 bases and J by 8 bases, with 13 bases between them.

This clonotype was recorded at least ten times. J is TRBJ1-5 and V is TRBV6-5; D is unclear. In germline, CDR1 is MNHEY, CDR2 SVGAGI. The CDR3 has 15 residues. V was clipped by 4 bases and J by 2 bases, with 12 bases between them. The DNA of the CDR3 is TGTGCCAGCAGTTTGGGAGCGAGGGGCAATCAGCCCCAGCATTTT. Its protein is CASSLGARGNQPQHF.

This clonotype was seen many times. The chain joins TRBV4-1 to TRBJ2-1; tentative D call: TRBD2 (5 bases). Germline lookup yields CDR1 MGHRA and CDR2 YSYEKL. The CDR3 is made up of 15 amino acids. V lost 6 bases, J lost 2 bases, and 14 bases lay in between. In DNA form, the CDR3 reads TGCGCCAGCAGACGGGATTCGGGGACCTACAATGAGCAGTTCTTC. Translated, it gives CASRRDSGTYNEQFF.